Below are 18 T cell receptor beta chains sequenced from a single sample in a study of cytomegalovirus exposure and HLA in healthy donors. In the PCR, 60 Vbeta and 13 Jbeta primers were used. Profiling relied on immunoSEQ multiplex PCR, and the TCRdb table lists in-frame clones only, not all of them. The sample has more than 85,000 clones; around 80% are singletons. Sequenced sample: PBMCs. Receptors originate from a woman aged 55 to 70 in good health and CMV-seropositive.

The CDR3 nucleotides are TGTGCCAGCATTCCAACAGGGACCTTAAGAAATGAGCAGTTCTTC. Protein sequence: CASIPTGTLRNEQFF. J is TRBJ2-1 and V is TRBV2, with D possibly matching TRBD1 (6 bases). This CDR3 spans 15 amino acids. Per the germline V gene, CDR1 is SNHLY and CDR2 is FYNNEI. Trimming pared 7 bases from V and 7 bases from J, leaving 20 bases between.

This chain links TRBV11-2 with TRBJ2-7; the match to TRBD2 covers 7 bases. V lost 5 bases and J lost 5; bases outside the gene matches: 9. Germline-derived CDR1 and CDR2 are SGHAT and FQNNGV. The CDR3 covers 14 residues. CDR3 protein: CASSVRDYPNEQYF. The CDR3 DNA sequence: TGTGCCAGCAGCGTTCGGGACTACCCCAACGAGCAGTACTTC. Full variable domain (outside the CDR3, taken from reference TRBV11-2 and TRBJ2-7): EAGVAQSPRYKIIEKRQSVAFWCNPISGHATLYWYQQILGQGPKLLIQFQNNGVVDDSQLPKDRFSAERLKGVDSTLKIQPAKLEDSAVYLCASSVRDYPNEQYFGPGTRLTVT.

The DNA of the CDR3 is TGTGCCAGCAGCCAAGATATATCGGATACGCAGTATTTT. Translating it yields CASSQDISDTQYF. This sequence joins TRBV4-2 and TRBJ2-3; D is ambiguous. Germline CDR1 is LGHNA and CDR2 is YNFKEQ. Trimming shortened V by 0 bases and J by 6 bases, and 7 bases separated the two germline ends. This CDR3 contains 13 residues.

V and J are TRBV19 and TRBJ1-2, with a possible D match to TRBD1 (6 bases). There are 14 residues in the CDR3. Germline V gives CDR1 LNHDA, CDR2 SQIVND (reference sequence). Trimming stripped 5 bases from V and 7 bases from J, with 17 bases between. For the CDR3, the DNA is TGTGCCAGTAGTCCCCTCCAGGGGCTAGGTGGCTACACCTTC. It is translated as CASSPLQGLGGYTF.

The sample holds one count of this clone. The chain carries TRBV2 and TRBJ2-5; the D is unclear. The CDR3 spans 14 residues. V dropped 5 bases and J dropped 2 bases, with 12 bases sitting between them. Germline CDR1 SNHLY, CDR2 FYNNEI. The CDR3 DNA reads as TGTGCCAGCAGTCCCCGCCTAGGACAAGAGACCCAGTACTTC. Its translation: CASSPRLGQETQYF.

The V call is TRBV6-7, the J call TRBJ1-6; D is unclear. TRBV6-7 is an open reading frame whose function is uncertain. V lost 5 bases and J 8 bases, leaving 22 bases between the germline ends. The CDR3 has 17 residues. This chain's CDR3 is CASSRLPRRRDDSPLHF. The CDR3 region has the DNA TGTGCCAGCAGTCGACTCCCCAGAAGGAGGGATGATTCACCCCTCCACTTT.

DNA for the CDR3: TGCAGCGTCTCCCCGGGACTAGCGGGAGGTACGCAGTATTTT. Translating gives CSVSPGLAGGTQYF. This rearrangement joins TRBV29-1 to TRBJ2-3; 15 nucleotides match TRBD2. The CDR3 runs 14 residues. Germline V gene sequence: CDR1 SQVTM, CDR2 ANQGSEA. After removal of 6 bases from V and 8 bases from J, the junction contained 6 bases not matched to a gene.

The J gene is TRBJ1-1, the V gene TRBV10-2, with a possible D match to TRBD1 (6 bases). The germline V and J ends were trimmed by 8 bases and 5 bases, with 15 bases remaining between them. CDR3 length equals 13 residues. The V gene's germline CDR1 is WSHSY and CDR2 SAAADI. This CDR3 reads CASRNRVYTEAFF. The CDR3 region has the DNA TGCGCCAGCCGGAACAGGGTTTATACTGAAGCTTTCTTT.

V usage is TRBV11-2 and J usage is TRBJ1-2, with D uncertain. V dropped 1 base and J dropped 4 bases, with 10 bases sitting between them. Per the germline V gene, CDR1 is SGHAT and CDR2 is FQNNGV. The CDR3 covers 14 residues. CDR3 region: CASSLAPGSYGYTF. The DNA for the CDR3 is TGTGCCAGCAGCTTAGCGCCGGGTAGCTATGGCTACACCTTC.

The CDR3 reads CASSYSGAGSYEQYF. DNA of the CDR3: TGTGCCAGCAGTTACTCAGGGGCCGGGTCCTACGAGCAGTACTTC. The chain recombines TRBV6-5 with TRBJ2-7; TRBD1 is a possible D gene (5 bases). From germline, CDR1 is MNHEY and CDR2 SVGAGI. With 0 bases removed from V and 1 base from J, the gap between germline ends came to 10 bases. CDR3 length: 15 amino acids.

V is TRBV28 and J is TRBJ2-7; 8 nucleotides match TRBD1. This CDR3 has 12 amino acids. V lost 8 bases and J lost 2; bases outside the gene matches: 2. Germline V gene lookup returns CDR1 MDHEN and CDR2 SYDVKM. The CDR3: CASWDRPYEQYF. DNA of the CDR3: TGTGCCAGCTGGGACAGGCCCTACGAGCAGTACTTC.

This clone showed up just once. V and J are TRBV18 and TRBJ2-5; D might be TRBD1 (5 bases). Germline V lookup: CDR1 KGHSH, CDR2 LQKENI. Trimming took off 1 base at V and 1 base at J, with 7 bases between the two ends. The CDR3 is made up of 14 amino acids. CDR3 loop: CASSPQGFQETQYF. CDR3 bases: TGTGCCAGCTCACCACAGGGGTTCCAAGAGACCCAGTACTTC.

The table lists this clone with a few counts. J is TRBJ2-7 and V is TRBV6-5; possibly TRBD1 for D (5 bases). CDR1 MNHEY and CDR2 SVGAGI come from the germline V gene. The CDR3 loop spans 14 amino acids. The germline V and J ends were trimmed by 5 bases and 0 bases, with 11 bases remaining between them. The CDR3 loop is CASSTDRASYEQYF. CDR3 bases: TGTGCCAGCAGTACCGACAGAGCCTCCTACGAGCAGTACTTC.

The chain carries TRBV18 and TRBJ2-2; D uncertain. The CDR3 length is 13 residues. V lost 3 bases and J 4 bases, leaving 6 bases between the germline ends. Germline V gene sequence: CDR1 KGHSH, CDR2 LQKENI. CDR3: CASSPLSTGELFF. CDR3 nucleotide sequence: TGTGCCAGCTCACCTCTTTCCACCGGGGAGCTGTTTTTT.

The genes are TRBV12-5 and TRBJ2-7, with D perhaps TRBD2 (6 bases). The germline V gene encodes CDR1 LGHNT and CDR2 FRNRAP. V was trimmed by 0 bases and J by 6 bases, leaving 15 bases between them. The CDR3 totals 15 residues. The CDR3 protein is CASGLVIGGIREQYF. The DNA of the CDR3 is TGTGCTAGTGGTTTGGTAATCGGGGGAATACGCGAGCAGTACTTC.

V gene TRBV19 combines with J gene TRBJ2-7; a possible D gene is TRBD1 (5 bases). The CDR3 has 13 amino acids. Germline CDR1 is LNHDA and CDR2 is SQIVND (reference sequence). V lost 5 bases and J lost 6, with 14 bases in between. CDR3 nucleotides: TGTGCCAGTAGTGGCCGTTCAGGGTTCGAGCAGTACTTC. Protein: CASSGRSGFEQYF.

The J gene is TRBJ2-7, the V gene TRBV18, with D tentatively TRBD1 (6 bases). Trimming took 6 bases from V and 1 from J, leaving 10 bases between them. CDR3 length equals 13 residues. CDR1 and CDR2 (germline): KGHSH, LQKENI. The CDR3 here is CASSQQGSYEQYF. The DNA of the CDR3 is TGTGCCAGCTCTCAACAGGGATCCTACGAGCAGTACTTC.

The V gene is TRBV7-2, the J gene TRBJ2-7; D gene ambiguous. Trimming stripped 2 bases from V and 3 bases from J, with 14 bases between. Germline assignment: CDR1 SGHTA and CDR2 FQGNSA. The CDR3 has 15 residues. The CDR3 reads CASSLYLRSGYEQYF. DNA for the CDR3: TGTGCCAGCAGCTTATATCTTCGGTCAGGCTACGAGCAGTACTTC.